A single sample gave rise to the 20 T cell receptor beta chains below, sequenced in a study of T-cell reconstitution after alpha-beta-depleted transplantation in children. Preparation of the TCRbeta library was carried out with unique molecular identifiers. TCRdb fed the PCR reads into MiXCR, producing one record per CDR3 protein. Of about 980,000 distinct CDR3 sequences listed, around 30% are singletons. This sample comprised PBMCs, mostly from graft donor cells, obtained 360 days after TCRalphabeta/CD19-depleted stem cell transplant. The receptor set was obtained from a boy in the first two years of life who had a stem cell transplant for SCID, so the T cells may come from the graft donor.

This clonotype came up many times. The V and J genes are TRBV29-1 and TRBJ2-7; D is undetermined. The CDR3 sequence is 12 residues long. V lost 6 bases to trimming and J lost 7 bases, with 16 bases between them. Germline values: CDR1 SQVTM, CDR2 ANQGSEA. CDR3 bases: TGCAGCGTCTCTAATAGGGTGGGGGAGCAGTACTTC. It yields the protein CSVSNRVGEQYF.

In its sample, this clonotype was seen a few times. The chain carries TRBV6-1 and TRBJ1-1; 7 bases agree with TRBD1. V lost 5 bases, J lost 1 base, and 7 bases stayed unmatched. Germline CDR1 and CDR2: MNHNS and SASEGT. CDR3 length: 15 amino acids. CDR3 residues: CASSISRGGNTEAFF. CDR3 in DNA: TGTGCCAGCAGTATATCCAGGGGGGGGAACACTGAAGCTTTCTTT.

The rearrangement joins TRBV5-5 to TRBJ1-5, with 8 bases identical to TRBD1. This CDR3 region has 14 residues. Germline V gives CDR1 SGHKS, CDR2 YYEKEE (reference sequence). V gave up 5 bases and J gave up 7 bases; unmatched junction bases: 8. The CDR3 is CASSPGTGRQPQHF. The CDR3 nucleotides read TGTGCCAGCAGTCCCGGGACAGGACGACAGCCCCAGCATTTT.

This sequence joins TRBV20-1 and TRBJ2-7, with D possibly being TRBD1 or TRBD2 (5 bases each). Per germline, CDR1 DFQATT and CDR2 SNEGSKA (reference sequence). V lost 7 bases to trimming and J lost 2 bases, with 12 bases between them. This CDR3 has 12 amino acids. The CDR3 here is CSGGPGAYEQYF. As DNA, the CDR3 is TGCAGTGGGGGACCCGGGGCCTACGAGCAGTACTTC.

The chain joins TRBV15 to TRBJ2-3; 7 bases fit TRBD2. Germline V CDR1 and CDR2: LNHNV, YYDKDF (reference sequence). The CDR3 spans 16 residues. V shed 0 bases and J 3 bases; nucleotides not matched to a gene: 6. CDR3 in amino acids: CATSRDQGAGTDTQYF. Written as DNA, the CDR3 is TGTGCCACCAGCAGAGATCAGGGAGCGGGGACAGATACGCAGTATTTT.

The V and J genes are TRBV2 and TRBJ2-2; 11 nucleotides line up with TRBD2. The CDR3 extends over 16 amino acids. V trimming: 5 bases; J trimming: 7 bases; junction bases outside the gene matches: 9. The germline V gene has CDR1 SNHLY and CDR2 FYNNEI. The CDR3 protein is CASSQTSGGSVGELFF. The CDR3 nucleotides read TGTGCCAGCAGTCAAACTAGCGGGGGCTCAGTCGGGGAGCTGTTTTTT.

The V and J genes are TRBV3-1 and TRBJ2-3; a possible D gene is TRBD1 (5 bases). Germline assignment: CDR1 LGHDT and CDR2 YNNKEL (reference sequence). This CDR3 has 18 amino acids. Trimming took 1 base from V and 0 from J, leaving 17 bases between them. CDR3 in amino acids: CASSQAPPWGYSTDTQYF. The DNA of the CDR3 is TGTGCCAGCAGCCAAGCTCCTCCCTGGGGCTATAGCACAGATACGCAGTATTTT.

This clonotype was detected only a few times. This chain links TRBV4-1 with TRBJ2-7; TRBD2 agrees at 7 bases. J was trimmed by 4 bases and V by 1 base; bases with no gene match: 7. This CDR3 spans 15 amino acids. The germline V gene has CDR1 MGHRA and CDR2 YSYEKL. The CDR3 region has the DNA TGCGCCAGCAGCCAAGTCCAAACGGGGGGTTACGAGCAGTACTTC. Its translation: CASSQVQTGGYEQYF.

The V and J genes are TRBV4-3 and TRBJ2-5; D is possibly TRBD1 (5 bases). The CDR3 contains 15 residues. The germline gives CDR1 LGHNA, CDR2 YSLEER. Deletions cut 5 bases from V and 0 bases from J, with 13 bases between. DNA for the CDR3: TGCGCCAGCAGCAGGGGCAGGGTGTACCAAGAGACCCAGTACTTC. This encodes CASSRGRVYQETQYF.

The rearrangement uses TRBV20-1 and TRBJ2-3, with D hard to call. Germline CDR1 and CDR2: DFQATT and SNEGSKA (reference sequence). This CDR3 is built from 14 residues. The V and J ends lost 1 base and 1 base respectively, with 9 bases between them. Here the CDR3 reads CSARGRIRTDTQYF. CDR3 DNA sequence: TGCAGTGCTAGAGGGCGGATCCGCACAGATACGCAGTATTTT.

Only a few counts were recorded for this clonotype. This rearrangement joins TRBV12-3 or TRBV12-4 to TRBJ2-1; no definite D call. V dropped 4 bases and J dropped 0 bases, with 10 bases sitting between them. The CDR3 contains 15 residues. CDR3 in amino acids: CASSWVLGSYNEQFF. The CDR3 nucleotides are TGTGCCAGCAGTTGGGTTTTGGGCTCCTACAATGAGCAGTTCTTC.

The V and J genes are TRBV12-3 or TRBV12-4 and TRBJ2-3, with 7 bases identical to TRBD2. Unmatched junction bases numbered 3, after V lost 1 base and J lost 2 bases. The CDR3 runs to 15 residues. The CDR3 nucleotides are TGTGCCAGCAGTTTAGGGGGACTACTCACAGATACGCAGTATTTT. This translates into CASSLGGLLTDTQYF.

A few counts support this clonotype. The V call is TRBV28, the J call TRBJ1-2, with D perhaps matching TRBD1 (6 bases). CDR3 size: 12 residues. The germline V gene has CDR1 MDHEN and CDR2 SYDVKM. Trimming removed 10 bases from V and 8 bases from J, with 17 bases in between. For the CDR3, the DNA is TGTGCCACCGAGGCGGGGGCGAGAGGCTACACCTTC. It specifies CATEAGARGYTF.

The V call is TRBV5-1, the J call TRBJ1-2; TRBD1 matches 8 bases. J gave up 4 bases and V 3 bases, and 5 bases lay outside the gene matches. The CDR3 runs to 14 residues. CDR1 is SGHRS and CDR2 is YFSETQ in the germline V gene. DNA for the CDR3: TGCGCCAGCAGCTATGACAGGGGAGGCTATGGCTACACCTTC. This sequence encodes CASSYDRGGYGYTF.

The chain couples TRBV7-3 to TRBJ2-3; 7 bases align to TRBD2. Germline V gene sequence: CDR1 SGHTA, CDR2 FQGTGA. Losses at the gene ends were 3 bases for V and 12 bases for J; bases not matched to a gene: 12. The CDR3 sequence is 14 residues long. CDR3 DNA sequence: TGTGCCAGCAGCTTTCCACGACTAGCCCAACGCCAGTATTTT. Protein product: CASSFPRLAQRQYF.

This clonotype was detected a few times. This CDR3 is CASSLTGTLLYEQYF. CDR3 sequence (DNA): TGCGCCAGCAGCTTAACCGGGACTTTACTCTACGAGCAGTACTTC. The chain links TRBV5-1 to TRBJ2-7, with D perhaps matching TRBD2 (6 bases). Germline CDR1 SGHRS, CDR2 YFSETQ. CDR3 length: 15 residues. V was shortened by 2 bases and J by 3 bases, with 15 bases between the two germline ends.

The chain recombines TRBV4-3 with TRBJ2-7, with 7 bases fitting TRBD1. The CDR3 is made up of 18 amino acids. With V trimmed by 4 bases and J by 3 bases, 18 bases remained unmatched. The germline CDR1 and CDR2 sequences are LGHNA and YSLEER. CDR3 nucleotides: TGCGCCAGCAGCCGGGGACAGATAGGCCATCCGATGAACTACGAGCAGTACTTC. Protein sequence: CASSRGQIGHPMNYEQYF.

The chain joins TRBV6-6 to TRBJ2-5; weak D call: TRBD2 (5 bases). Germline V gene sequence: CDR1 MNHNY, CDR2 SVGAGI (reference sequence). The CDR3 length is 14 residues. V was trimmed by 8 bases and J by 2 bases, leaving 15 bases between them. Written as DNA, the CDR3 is TGTGCCAGCTCAGGAGCACGGGATCAAGAGACCCAGTACTTC. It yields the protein CASSGARDQETQYF.

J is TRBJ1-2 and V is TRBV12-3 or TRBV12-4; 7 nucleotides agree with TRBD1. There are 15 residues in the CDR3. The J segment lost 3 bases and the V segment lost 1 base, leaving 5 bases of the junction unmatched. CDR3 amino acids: CASSLEGGGDYGYTF. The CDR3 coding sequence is TGTGCCAGCAGTTTAGAAGGGGGCGGCGACTATGGCTACACCTTC.

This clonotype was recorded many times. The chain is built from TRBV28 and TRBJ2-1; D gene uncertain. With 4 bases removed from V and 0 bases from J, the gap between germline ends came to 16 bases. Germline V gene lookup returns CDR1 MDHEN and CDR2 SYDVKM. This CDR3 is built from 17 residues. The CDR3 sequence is CASSSRLPWSSYNEQFF. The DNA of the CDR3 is TGTGCCAGCAGTTCACGACTGCCCTGGAGCTCCTACAATGAGCAGTTCTTC.